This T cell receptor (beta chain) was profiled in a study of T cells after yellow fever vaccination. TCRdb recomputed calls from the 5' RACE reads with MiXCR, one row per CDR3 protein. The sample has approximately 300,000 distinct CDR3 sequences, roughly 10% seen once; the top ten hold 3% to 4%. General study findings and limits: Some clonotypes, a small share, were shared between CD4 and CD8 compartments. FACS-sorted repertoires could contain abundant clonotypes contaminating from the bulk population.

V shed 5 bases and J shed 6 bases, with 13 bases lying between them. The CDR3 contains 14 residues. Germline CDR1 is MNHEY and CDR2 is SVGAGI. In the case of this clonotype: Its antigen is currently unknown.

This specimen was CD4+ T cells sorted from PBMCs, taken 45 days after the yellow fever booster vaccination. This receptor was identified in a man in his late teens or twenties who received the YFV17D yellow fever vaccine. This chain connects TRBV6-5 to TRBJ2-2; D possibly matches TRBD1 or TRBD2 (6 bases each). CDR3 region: CASSLSGASGELFF. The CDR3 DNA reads TGTGCCAGCAGTCTTTCGGGGGCATCCGGGGAGCTGTTTTTT.